Here is one TCR beta chain with its context. Its matching antigen is unknown. CDR1 and CDR2 (germline): MDHEN, SYDVKM. This CDR3 has 14 amino acids. V lost 8 bases to trimming and J lost 2 bases, with 13 bases between them. The sample is drawn from a study of brain T cells in children with intractable seizures. Regarding the study as a whole: Pre- and post-surgery blood differed in depth, so pre-surgery absences may be undersampling.

Assay: immunoSEQ multiplex PCR; the TCRdb copy retains only in-frame clones and omits some. The repertoire holds about 80,000 clones, approximately 90% seen once, with roughly 24% in the top ten. Sequencing used peripheral blood, obtained at surgery. The clonotype was recovered from a girl aged 2-9 years with Rasmussen encephalitis and intractable seizures. J is TRBJ2-1 and V is TRBV28, with a possible D match to TRBD2 (5 bases). DNA of the CDR3: TGTGCCAGCGTCGTAAGCGGAACCTACAATGAGCAGTTCTTC. It yields the protein CASVVSGTYNEQFF.